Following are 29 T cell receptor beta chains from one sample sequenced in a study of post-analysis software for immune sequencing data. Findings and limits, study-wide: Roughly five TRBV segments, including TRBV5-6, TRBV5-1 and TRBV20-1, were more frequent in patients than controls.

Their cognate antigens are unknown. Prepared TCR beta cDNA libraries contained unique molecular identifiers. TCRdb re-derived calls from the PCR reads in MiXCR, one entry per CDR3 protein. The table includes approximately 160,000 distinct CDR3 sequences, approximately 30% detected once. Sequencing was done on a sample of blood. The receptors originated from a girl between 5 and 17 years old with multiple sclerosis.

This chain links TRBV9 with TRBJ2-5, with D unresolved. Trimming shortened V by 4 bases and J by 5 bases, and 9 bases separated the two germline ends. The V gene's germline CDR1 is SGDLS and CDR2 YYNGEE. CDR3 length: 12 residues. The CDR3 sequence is CASSSGWETQYF. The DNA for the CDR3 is TGTGCCAGCAGCTCTGGGTGGGAGACCCAGTACTTC.

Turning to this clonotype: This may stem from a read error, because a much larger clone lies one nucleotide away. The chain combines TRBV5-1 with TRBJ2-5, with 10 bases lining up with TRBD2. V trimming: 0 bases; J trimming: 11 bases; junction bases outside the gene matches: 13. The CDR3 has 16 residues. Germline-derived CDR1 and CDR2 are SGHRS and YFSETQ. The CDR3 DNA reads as TGCGCCAGCAGCTTGGAGGCTAGCGGGAGCCCAAATGAGCAGTACTTC. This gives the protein CASSLEASGSPNEQYF.

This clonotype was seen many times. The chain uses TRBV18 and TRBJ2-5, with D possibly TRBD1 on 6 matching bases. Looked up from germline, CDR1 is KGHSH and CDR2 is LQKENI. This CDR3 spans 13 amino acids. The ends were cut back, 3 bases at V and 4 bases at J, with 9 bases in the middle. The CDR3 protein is CASSPDSGETQYF. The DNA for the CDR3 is TGTGCCAGCTCACCGGACAGCGGAGAGACCCAGTACTTC.

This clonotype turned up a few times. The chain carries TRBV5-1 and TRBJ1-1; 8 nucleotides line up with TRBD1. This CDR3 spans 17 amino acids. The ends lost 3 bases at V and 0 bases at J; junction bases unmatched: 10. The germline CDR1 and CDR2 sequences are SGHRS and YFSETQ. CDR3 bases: TGCGCCAGCAGCTCGGGGACAGGACTAGGGATGAACACTGAAGCTTTCTTT. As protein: CASSSGTGLGMNTEAFF.

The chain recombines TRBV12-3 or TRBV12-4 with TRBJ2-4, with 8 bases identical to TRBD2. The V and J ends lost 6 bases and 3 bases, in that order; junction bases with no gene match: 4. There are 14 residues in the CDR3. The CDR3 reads CASRVGGGKNIQYF. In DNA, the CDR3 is TGTGCCAGCAGAGTCGGGGGGGGCAAAAACATTCAGTACTTC.

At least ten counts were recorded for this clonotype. The CDR3 DNA reads as TGCAGTGCTAGAGTCTGGGAGCCTAGCGGGAGACCGACGGGCTACAATGAGCAGTTCTTC. Translating it yields CSARVWEPSGRPTGYNEQFF. V gene TRBV20-1 combines with J gene TRBJ2-1, with 10 bases aligning to TRBD2. The germline V gene has CDR1 DFQATT and CDR2 SNEGSKA (reference sequence). V dropped 1 base and J dropped 3; count of bases not matched to a gene: 18. This CDR3 contains 20 residues.

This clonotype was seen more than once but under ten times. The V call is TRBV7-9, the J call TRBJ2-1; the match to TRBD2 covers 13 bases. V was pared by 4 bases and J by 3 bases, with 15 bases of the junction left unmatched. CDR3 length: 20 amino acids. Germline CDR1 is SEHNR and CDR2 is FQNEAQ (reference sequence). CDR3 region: CASSSGKGLAGSYHYNEQFF. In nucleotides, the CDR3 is TGTGCCAGCAGCTCTGGAAAGGGACTAGCGGGAAGTTATCACTACAATGAGCAGTTCTTC.

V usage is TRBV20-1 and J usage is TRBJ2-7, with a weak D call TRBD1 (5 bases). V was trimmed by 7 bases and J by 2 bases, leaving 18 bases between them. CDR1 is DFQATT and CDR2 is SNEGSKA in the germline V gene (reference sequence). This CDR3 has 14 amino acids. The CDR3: CSVKAGLGPYEQYF. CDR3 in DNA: TGCAGTGTTAAGGCAGGGCTCGGCCCCTACGAGCAGTACTTC.

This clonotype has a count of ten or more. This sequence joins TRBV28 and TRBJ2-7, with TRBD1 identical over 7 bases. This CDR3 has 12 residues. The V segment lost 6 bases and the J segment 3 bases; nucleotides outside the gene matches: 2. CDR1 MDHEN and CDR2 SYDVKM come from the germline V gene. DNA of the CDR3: TGTGCCAGCAGCCCAGGGGGCTACGAGCAGTACTTC. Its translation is CASSPGGYEQYF.

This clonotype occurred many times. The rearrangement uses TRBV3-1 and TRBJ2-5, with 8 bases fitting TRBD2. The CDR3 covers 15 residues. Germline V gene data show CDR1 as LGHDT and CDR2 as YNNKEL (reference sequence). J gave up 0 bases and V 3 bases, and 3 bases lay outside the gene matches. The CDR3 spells CASSHASGYQETQYF. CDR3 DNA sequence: TGTGCCAGCAGCCATGCTAGCGGGTACCAAGAGACCCAGTACTTC.

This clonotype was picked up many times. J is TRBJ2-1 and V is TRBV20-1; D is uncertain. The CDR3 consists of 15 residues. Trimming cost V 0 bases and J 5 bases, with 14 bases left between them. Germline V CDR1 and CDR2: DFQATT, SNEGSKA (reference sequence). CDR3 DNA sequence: TGCAGTGCTAGAGATACTCGGGTTTCGAACAATGAGCAGTTCTTC. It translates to CSARDTRVSNNEQFF.

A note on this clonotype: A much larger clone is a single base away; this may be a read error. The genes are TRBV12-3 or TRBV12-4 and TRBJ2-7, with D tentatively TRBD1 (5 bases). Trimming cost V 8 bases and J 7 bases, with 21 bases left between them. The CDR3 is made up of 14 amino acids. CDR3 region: CASCTSTGYNEQYF. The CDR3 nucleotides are TGTGCCAGCTGCACCTCAACAGGCTACAATGAGCAGTACTTC.

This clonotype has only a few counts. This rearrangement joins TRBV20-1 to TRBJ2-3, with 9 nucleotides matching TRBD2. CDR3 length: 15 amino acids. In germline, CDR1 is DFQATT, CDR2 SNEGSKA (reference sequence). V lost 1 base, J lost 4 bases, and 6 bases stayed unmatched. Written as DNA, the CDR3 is TGCAGTGCTAGAGGGAGCGGGAGGTCGGCAGATACGCAGTATTTT. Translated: CSARGSGRSADTQYF.

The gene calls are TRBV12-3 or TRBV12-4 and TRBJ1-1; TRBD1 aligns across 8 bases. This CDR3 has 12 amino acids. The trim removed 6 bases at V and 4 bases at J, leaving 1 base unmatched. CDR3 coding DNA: TGTGCCAGCAGGGGACAGGCCACTGAAGCTTTCTTT. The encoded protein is CASRGQATEAFF.

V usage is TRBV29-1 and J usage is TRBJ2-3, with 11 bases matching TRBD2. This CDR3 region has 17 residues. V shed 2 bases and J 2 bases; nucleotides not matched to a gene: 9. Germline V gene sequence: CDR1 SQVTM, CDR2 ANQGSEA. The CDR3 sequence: CSVESSGGATLTDTQYF. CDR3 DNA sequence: TGCAGCGTTGAAAGTAGCGGGGGGGCCACCCTCACAGATACGCAGTATTTT.

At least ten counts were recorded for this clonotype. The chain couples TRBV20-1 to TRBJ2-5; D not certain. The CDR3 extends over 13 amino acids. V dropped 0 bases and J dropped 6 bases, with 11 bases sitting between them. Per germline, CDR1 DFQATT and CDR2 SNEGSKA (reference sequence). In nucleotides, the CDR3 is TGCAGTGCTAGAGAAGGAACAGACCAGACCCAGTACTTC. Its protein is CSAREGTDQTQYF.

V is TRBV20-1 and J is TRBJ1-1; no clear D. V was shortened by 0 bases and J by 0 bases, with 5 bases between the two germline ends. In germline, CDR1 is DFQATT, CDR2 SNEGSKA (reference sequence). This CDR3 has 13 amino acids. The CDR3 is CSARDRVNTEAFF. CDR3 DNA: TGCAGTGCTAGAGATCGAGTGAACACTGAAGCTTTCTTT.

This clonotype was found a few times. The CDR3 coding sequence is TGTGCCAGCAGCCGACGCGGGACTAGCGGGAGCGAGTACGAGCAGTACTTC. Its translation: CASSRRGTSGSEYEQYF. The chain uses TRBV11-1 and TRBJ2-7, with 14 bases that match TRBD2. The trim removed 5 bases at V and 4 bases at J, leaving 10 bases unmatched. The CDR3 runs 17 residues. Germline CDR1 SGHAT, CDR2 FQDESV (reference sequence).

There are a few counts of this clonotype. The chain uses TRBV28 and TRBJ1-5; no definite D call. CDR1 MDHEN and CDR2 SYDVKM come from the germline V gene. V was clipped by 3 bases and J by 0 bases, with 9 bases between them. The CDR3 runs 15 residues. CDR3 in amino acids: CASSLAAHSNQPQHF. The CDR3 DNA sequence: TGTGCCAGCAGTTTGGCGGCCCATAGCAATCAGCCCCAGCATTTT. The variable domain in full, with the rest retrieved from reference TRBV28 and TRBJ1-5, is DVKVTQSSRYLVKRTGEKVFLECVQDMDHENMFWYRQDPGLGLRLIYFSYDVKMKEKGDIPEGYSVSREKKERFSLILESASTNQTSMYLCASSLAAHSNQPQHFGDGTRLSIL.

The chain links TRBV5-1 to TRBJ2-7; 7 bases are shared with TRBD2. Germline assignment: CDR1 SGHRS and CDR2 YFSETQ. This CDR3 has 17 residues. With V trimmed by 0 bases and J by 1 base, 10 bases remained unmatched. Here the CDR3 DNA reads TGCGCCAGCAGCTTGGGCTCTTCGCGGGAGAATTCCTACGAGCAGTACTTC. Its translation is CASSLGSSRENSYEQYF. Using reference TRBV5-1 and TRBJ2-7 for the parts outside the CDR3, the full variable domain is KAGVTQTPRYLIKTRGQQVTLSCSPISGHRSVSWYQQTPGQGLQFLFEYFSETQRNKGNFPGRFSGRQFSNSRSEMNVSTLELGDSALYLCASSLGSSRENSYEQYFGPGTRLTVT.

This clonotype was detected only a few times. DNA for the CDR3: TGTGCCAGCAGCTTTTCGGGAACGAGCACTGAAGCTTTCTTT. Encoded protein: CASSFSGTSTEAFF. V usage is TRBV7-9 and J usage is TRBJ1-1; no firm D call. Trimming took 3 bases from V and 4 from J, leaving 12 bases between them. Germline values: CDR1 SEHNR, CDR2 FQNEAQ (reference sequence). The length of the CDR3 is 14 residues.

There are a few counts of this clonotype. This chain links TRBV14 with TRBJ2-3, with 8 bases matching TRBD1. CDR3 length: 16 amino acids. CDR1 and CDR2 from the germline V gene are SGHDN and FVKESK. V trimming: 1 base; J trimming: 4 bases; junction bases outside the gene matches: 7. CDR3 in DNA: TGTGCCAGCAGCCAAGCTACAGGGGGGTTGGCAGATACGCAGTATTTT. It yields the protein CASSQATGGLADTQYF.

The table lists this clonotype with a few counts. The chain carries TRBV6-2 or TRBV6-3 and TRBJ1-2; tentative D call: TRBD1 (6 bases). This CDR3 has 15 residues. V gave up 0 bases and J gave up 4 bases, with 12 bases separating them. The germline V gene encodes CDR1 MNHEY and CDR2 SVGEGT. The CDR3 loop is CASSYSSGTLYGYTF. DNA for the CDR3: TGTGCCAGCAGTTACTCGTCCGGGACACTCTATGGCTACACCTTC.

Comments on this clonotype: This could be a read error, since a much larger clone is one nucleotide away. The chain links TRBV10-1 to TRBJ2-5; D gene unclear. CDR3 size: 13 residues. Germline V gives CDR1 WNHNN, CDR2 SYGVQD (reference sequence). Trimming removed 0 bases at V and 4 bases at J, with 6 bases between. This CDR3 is CASSESHRETQYF. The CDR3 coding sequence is TGCGCCAGCAGTGAGTCGCACCGAGAGACCCAGTACTTC.

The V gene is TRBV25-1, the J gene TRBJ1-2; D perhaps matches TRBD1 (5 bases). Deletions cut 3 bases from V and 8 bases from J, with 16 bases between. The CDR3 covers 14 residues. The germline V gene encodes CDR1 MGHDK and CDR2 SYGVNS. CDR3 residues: CASSEGQGRGGYTF. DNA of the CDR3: TGTGCCAGCAGTGAGGGGCAGGGACGGGGCGGCTACACCTTC.

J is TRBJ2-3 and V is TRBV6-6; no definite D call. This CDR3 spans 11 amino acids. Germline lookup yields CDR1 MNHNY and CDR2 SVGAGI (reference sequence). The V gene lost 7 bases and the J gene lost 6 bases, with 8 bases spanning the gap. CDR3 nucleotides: TGTGCCAGCAACTCCCCGGATACGCAGTATTTT. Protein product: CASNSPDTQYF.

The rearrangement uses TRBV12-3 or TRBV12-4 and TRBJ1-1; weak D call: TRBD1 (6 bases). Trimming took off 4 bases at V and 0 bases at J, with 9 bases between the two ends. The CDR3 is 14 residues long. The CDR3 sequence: CASSSRGVNTEAFF. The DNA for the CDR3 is TGTGCCAGCAGTTCAAGGGGGGTGAACACTGAAGCTTTCTTT.

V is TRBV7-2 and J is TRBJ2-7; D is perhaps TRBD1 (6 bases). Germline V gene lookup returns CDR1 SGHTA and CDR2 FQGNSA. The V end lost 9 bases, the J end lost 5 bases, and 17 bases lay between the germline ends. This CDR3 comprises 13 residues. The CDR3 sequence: CASGDNPGDEQYF. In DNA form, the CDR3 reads TGTGCCAGTGGGGACAACCCCGGGGACGAGCAGTACTTC.

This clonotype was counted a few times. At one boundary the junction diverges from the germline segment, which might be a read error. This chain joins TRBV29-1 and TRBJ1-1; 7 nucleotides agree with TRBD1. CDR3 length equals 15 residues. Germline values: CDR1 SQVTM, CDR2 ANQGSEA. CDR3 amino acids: CSVKDPSGGGTEAFF. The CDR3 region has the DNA TGCAGCGTTAAAGATCCCTCAGGGGGAGGCACTGAAGCTTTCTTT.